This is a list of T cell receptor beta chains from one sample in a study of a mutant IDH1 vaccine in newly diagnosed glioma. No antigen has been identified for these receptors. Profiling relied on immunoSEQ multiplex PCR, and the TCRdb table lists in-frame clones only, not all of them. The profile shows roughly 74,000 clones, 85% of them singletons. This material consisted of PBMCs, taken from a glioma patient whose treatment included an IDH1 peptide vaccine. Receptor source: a man in his thirties or forties with glioma. Some clones in this sample may be carry-over from other donors' samples. Each CDR3 is given with its conserved first and last residue. The D gene is left open where the match is weak. A clone size is listed for some rows: how often the clone was seen (once, few, many), or a class if it is expanded.

d_call: -
v_call: TRBV28
j_call: TRBJ2-3
clone_size: -
cdr3_length: 15
cdr3_nt: TGTGCCAGCAGCCAGGGACGGACTAGCACAGATACGCAGTATTTT
cdr3_aa: CASSQGRTSTDTQYF

d_call: TRBD1
v_call: TRBV30
j_call: TRBJ1-1
clone_size: -
cdr3_length: 12
cdr3_nt: TGTGCCGGCAGGGGGCGAGGTACTGAAGCTTTCTTT
cdr3_aa: CAGRGRGTEAFF

d_call: -
v_call: TRBV6-5
j_call: TRBJ1-2
clone_size: -
cdr3_length: 14
cdr3_nt: TGTGCCAGCACTACAATCCCATCGGGCTATGGCTACACCTTC
cdr3_aa: CASTTIPSGYGYTF

d_call: -
v_call: TRBV30
j_call: TRBJ1-3
clone_size: -
cdr3_length: 17
cdr3_nt: TGTGCCTGGAGTGTATTGCTACAGGGCAGCTCTGGAAACACCATATATTTT
cdr3_aa: CAWSVLLQGSSGNTIYF

d_call: TRBD1
v_call: TRBV29-1
j_call: TRBJ1-2
clone_size: -
cdr3_length: 14
cdr3_nt: TGCAGCGTTGGGGCTTATGGACAGGGGAACGGCTACACCTTC
cdr3_aa: CSVGAYGQGNGYTF

d_call: -
v_call: TRBV28
j_call: TRBJ1-5
clone_size: -
cdr3_length: 13
cdr3_nt: TGTGCCAGCAGTTTATTTAAGGGTCAGCCCCAGCATTTT
cdr3_aa: CASSLFKGQPQHF

d_call: -
v_call: TRBV19
j_call: TRBJ1-5
clone_size: -
cdr3_length: 16
cdr3_nt: TGTGCCAGTAGTATAGCTGGGCAGGGCGGCAATCAGCCCCAGCATTTT
cdr3_aa: CASSIAGQGGNQPQHF

d_call: -
v_call: TRBV2
j_call: TRBJ1-4
clone_size: few
cdr3_length: 12
cdr3_nt: TGTGCCAGCAGTGGGGAATCGGAAAAACTGTTTTTT
cdr3_aa: CASSGESEKLFF

d_call: TRBD2
v_call: TRBV7-9
j_call: TRBJ2-7
clone_size: -
cdr3_length: 16
cdr3_nt: TGTGCCAGCAGCCCGTCTAGCGGGAGGATTCCATACGAGCAGTACTTC
cdr3_aa: CASSPSSGRIPYEQYF

d_call: TRBD1
v_call: TRBV19
j_call: TRBJ2-3
clone_size: -
cdr3_length: 12
cdr3_nt: TGTGCCAGTAGTGAGGACAGGAGTACGCAGTATTTT
cdr3_aa: CASSEDRSTQYF

d_call: -
v_call: TRBV28
j_call: TRBJ1-1
clone_size: -
cdr3_length: 13
cdr3_nt: TGTGCCAGCAGCCTCCCTAGGGGCACTGAAGCTTTCTTT
cdr3_aa: CASSLPRGTEAFF

d_call: -
v_call: TRBV28
j_call: TRBJ1-5
clone_size: -
cdr3_length: 14
cdr3_nt: TGTGCCAGCAGTTTTTTGGGGGCAGATCAGCCCCAGCATTTT
cdr3_aa: CASSFLGADQPQHF